The clone carrying this T cell receptor (beta chain) was seen a few times. This sample is drawn from a study of blood T cell repertoires in COVID-19. Overall study: The United States, Italy and Spain provided the acute and convalescent COVID-19 samples. Sources were T cells, B-cell-depleted T cells, or PBMCs; the material itself was cDNA or gDNA.

Study processing details: Estimates of nucleated cell counts were drawn from the amplification of reference gene primers. Libraries were prepared by immunoSEQ multiplex PCR; TCRdb keeps only in-frame clonotypes and omits some of them. For V, J and clone size, that table is used; D and trimming come from the DNA. The profile shows 120,000 or so clones, roughly four fifths of them singletons. V lost 4 bases and J lost 1, with 13 bases in between. This CDR3 has 15 residues. Germline values: CDR1 MNHEY, CDR2 SMNVEV (reference sequence). The chain employs TRBV27 and TRBJ1-1; the D gene is possibly TRBD1 (5 bases). The sequence was collected from a man aged 55 to 70 with acute or convalescent COVID-19. Sample: peripheral blood. For the CDR3, the DNA is TGTGCCAGCAGTTCTCTAGGGGCTGGGAACACTGAAGCTTTCTTT. Protein sequence: CASSSLGAGNTEAFF.